The rows below give T cell receptor beta chains drawn from one sample of a study of T cells in Graves' hyperthyroidism and ophthalmopathy. TCRdb passed the multiplex PCR reads through MiXCR, listing each CDR3 protein once. The top ten clones hold about 7.9% of a sample with 600,000 or so distinct CDR3 sequences, 46% of them seen once. Material: peripheral blood or thyroid tissue (not recorded which). The receptors here all came from a woman between 18 and 29 years old with Graves' hyperthyroidism. Each CDR3 is given without its conserved first and last residue. A D gene is named only where the DNA matches it firmly.

d_gene: NA
v_gene: TRBV2
CDR3aa: ASLRTASNQPQH

d_gene: NA
v_gene: TRBV11-2
CDR3aa: ASSPLQGGYT

d_gene: NA
v_gene: TRBV12-3/TRBV12-4
CDR3aa: ASNGRVNTEAF

d_gene: TRBD2
v_gene: TRBV7-6
CDR3aa: ASSSRTSSSTDTQY

d_gene: NA
v_gene: TRBV7-3
CDR3aa: ASPGTPNEKLF

d_gene: TRBD1
v_gene: TRBV10-2
CDR3aa: ASSPGTGWNSPLH

d_gene: NA
v_gene: TRBV2
CDR3aa: ASRGTTVPPHGYT

d_gene: NA
v_gene: TRBV4-3
CDR3aa: ASSQEDVLGETQY

d_gene: NA
v_gene: TRBV2
CDR3aa: ASSEGPRTGELF

d_gene: TRBD1
v_gene: TRBV29-1
CDR3aa: SAAGTGGNYEQY

d_gene: TRBD2
v_gene: TRBV29-1
CDR3aa: SVDPGGTYEQY

d_gene: NA
v_gene: TRBV7-6
CDR3aa: ASSHRGPGNTIY

d_gene: TRBD1
v_gene: TRBV9
CDR3aa: ASSSDRDPFDYT

d_gene: NA
v_gene: TRBV7-2
CDR3aa: ASSPHVRSRGIEQY

d_gene: TRBD2
v_gene: TRBV29-1
CDR3aa: SVEPGGRLQETQY

d_gene: NA
v_gene: TRBV12-3/TRBV12-4
CDR3aa: ATEGGSYEQY

d_gene: TRBD1
v_gene: TRBV7-9
CDR3aa: ASRRTGTGYTYT

d_gene: NA
v_gene: TRBV5-1
CDR3aa: ASSFIQGEWPSEQY

d_gene: NA
v_gene: TRBV11-2
CDR3aa: ASSLGISYNSPLH

d_gene: NA
v_gene: TRBV10-3
CDR3aa: AISGRQGKNTGELF

d_gene: NA
v_gene: TRBV20-1
CDR3aa: SARDLPSTEAF

d_gene: NA
v_gene: TRBV10-3
CDR3aa: AISEGRGESPLH

d_gene: NA
v_gene: TRBV29-1
CDR3aa: SVGGSWGDNEH

d_gene: NA
v_gene: TRBV20-1
CDR3aa: SAIGVFNTEAF

d_gene: NA
v_gene: TRBV7-3
CDR3aa: ASSSHWENNEKLF

d_gene: NA
v_gene: TRBV2
CDR3aa: ASSVEGGNQPQH

d_gene: NA
v_gene: TRBV4-2
CDR3aa: ASCPGVSTGELF

d_gene: TRBD1
v_gene: TRBV29-1
CDR3aa: SARQGAYNQPQH

d_gene: TRBD2
v_gene: TRBV4-3
CDR3aa: ASSLGLDATQY

d_gene: NA
v_gene: TRBV12-3/TRBV12-4
CDR3aa: ASSFQGNNQPQH

d_gene: NA
v_gene: TRBV25-1
CDR3aa: ASSEYGTHGQGYGYT

d_gene: TRBD1
v_gene: TRBV19
CDR3aa: ASSVGQELYEQY

d_gene: NA
v_gene: TRBV7-9
CDR3aa: ASSLDQYGELF

d_gene: TRBD2
v_gene: TRBV20-1
CDR3aa: SARRRGGNEQY

d_gene: NA
v_gene: TRBV7-6
CDR3aa: ASSSPPGLGELF

d_gene: NA
v_gene: TRBV25-1
CDR3aa: ASSLGETKTQY

d_gene: TRBD1
v_gene: TRBV9
CDR3aa: ASNRQGANTEAF

d_gene: NA
v_gene: TRBV10-3
CDR3aa: ASTRSRTYEQY

d_gene: NA
v_gene: TRBV20-1
CDR3aa: SARDRVGSGANVLT

d_gene: NA
v_gene: TRBV7-6
CDR3aa: ASSHRVQGQQY

d_gene: TRBD1
v_gene: TRBV7-9
CDR3aa: ASSLGDRGSETQY

d_gene: NA
v_gene: TRBV7-3
CDR3aa: ASSQVVNTGELF

d_gene: NA
v_gene: TRBV5-6
CDR3aa: ASSMGNTEAF

d_gene: TRBD1
v_gene: TRBV7-8
CDR3aa: ASSFQGASQPQH

d_gene: NA
v_gene: TRBV19
CDR3aa: ASSIGSGYGANVLT

d_gene: NA
v_gene: TRBV2
CDR3aa: ASSGGTINYGYT

d_gene: NA
v_gene: TRBV7-2
CDR3aa: ASSFGFGGEETQY

d_gene: TRBD2
v_gene: TRBV2
CDR3aa: ASSLGLGVNTGELF

d_gene: NA
v_gene: TRBV29-1
CDR3aa: SVELGRGSGANVLT